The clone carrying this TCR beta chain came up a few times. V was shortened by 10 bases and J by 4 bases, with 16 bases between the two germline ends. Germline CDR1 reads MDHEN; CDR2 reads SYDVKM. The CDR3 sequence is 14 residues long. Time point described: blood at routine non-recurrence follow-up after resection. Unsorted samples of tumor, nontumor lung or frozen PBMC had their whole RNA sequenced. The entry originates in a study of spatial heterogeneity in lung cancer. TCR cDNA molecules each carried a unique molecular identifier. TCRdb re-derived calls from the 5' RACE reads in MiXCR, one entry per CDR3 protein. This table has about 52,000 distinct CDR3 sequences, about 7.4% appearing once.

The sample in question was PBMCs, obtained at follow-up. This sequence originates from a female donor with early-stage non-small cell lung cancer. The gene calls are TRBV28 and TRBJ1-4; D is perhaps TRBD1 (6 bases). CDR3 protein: CATMTGLLNEKLFF. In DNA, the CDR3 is TGTGCCACCATGACAGGCCTTCTTAATGAAAAACTGTTTTTT.